These 19 T cell receptor beta chains were sequenced from one sample in a study of shared clonotypes between healthy human individuals. Naive CD8 isolation took CD45RO-negative cells positively selected for CCR7 and excluded terminally differentiated effector memory CD45RA+ cells. Produced via immunoSEQ multiplex PCR; TCRdb's table is partial and in-frame only. The data hold 1.5 million to 2.5 million clones, with just under 95% observed a single time. Specimen: naive CD8+ T cells sorted from blood. The receptors stem from a man between 18 and 35 years old in good health.

The chain employs TRBV10-2 and TRBJ2-3; D gene uncertain. V lost 4 bases and J 5 bases, leaving 10 bases between the germline ends. The CDR3 has 13 amino acids. The germline gives CDR1 WSHSY, CDR2 SAAADI. CDR3 DNA: TGCGCCAGCAGTGCTCAGGTTCTAGATACGCAGTATTTT. Amino acid sequence: CASSAQVLDTQYF.

This CDR3 is CASSKGQGLNYGYTF. CDR3 DNA sequence: TGTGCCAGCAGTAAAGGACAGGGCCTTAACTATGGCTACACCTTC. The genes are TRBV27 and TRBJ1-2; TRBD1 aligns across 8 bases. Germline CDR1 reads MNHEY; CDR2 reads SMNVEV (reference sequence). After removal of 5 bases from V and 1 base from J, the junction contained 6 bases not matched to a gene. There are 15 residues in the CDR3.

This chain uses TRBV10-3 with TRBJ1-1, with D possibly being TRBD1 (5 bases). Germline CDR1 and CDR2: ENHRY and SYGVKD. V was clipped by 5 bases and J by 0 bases, with 13 bases between them. The CDR3 runs 15 residues. CDR3 bases: TGTGCCATCAGTCGTTGGGACGGGATGAACACTGAAGCTTTCTTT. Amino acids: CAISRWDGMNTEAFF.

The V and J genes are TRBV2 and TRBJ2-7, with 9 bases lining up with TRBD1. Per germline, CDR1 SNHLY and CDR2 FYNNEI. The CDR3 is made up of 16 amino acids. The V gene end was trimmed by 0 bases and the J gene end by 3 bases; junction bases not matched to a gene: 6. DNA for the CDR3: TGTGCCAGCAGTGAAGCGCTAGGGACAGGGCTCTACGAGCAGTACTTC. It encodes CASSEALGTGLYEQYF. Supplemented by reference TRBV2 and TRBJ2-7, the full variable domain reads EPEVTQTPSHQVTQMGQEVILRCVPISNHLYFYWYRQILGQKVEFLVSFYNNEISEKSEIFDDQFSVERPDGSNFTLKIRSTKLEDSAMYFCASSEALGTGLYEQYFGPGTRLTVT.

J is TRBJ1-1 and V is TRBV30; D remains ambiguous. Germline V gene lookup returns CDR1 GTSNPN and CDR2 SVGIG (reference sequence). The CDR3 is 14 residues long. V lost 5 bases and J 2 bases, leaving 15 bases between the germline ends. The CDR3 bases are TGTGCCTGGGCTCAGATCGGCCCTAACACTGAAGCTTTCTTT. Translating gives CAWAQIGPNTEAFF.

The chain couples TRBV21-1 to TRBJ1-2; the tabulated D call, TRBD1, remains unverified against the DNA. TRBV21-1 is listed as a pseudogene. This CDR3 region has 14 residues. CDR3 in DNA: TGTGCCAGCAGCAAATTGGACAGGTGGCAGGGCTACACCTTC. It specifies CASSKLDRWQGYTF.

The sample holds one count of this clone. The chain recombines TRBV10-1 with TRBJ2-2; 8 positions agree with TRBD1. Losses at the gene ends were 4 bases for V and 6 bases for J; bases not matched to a gene: 4. CDR1 and CDR2 from the germline V gene are WNHNN and SYGVQD (reference sequence). The CDR3 has 14 residues. The CDR3 loop is CASSGTGTSGELFF. The CDR3 DNA sequence: TGCGCCAGCAGTGGGACAGGGACCTCCGGGGAGCTGTTTTTT.

This sequence joins TRBV6-4 and TRBJ1-4; 9 positions agree with TRBD1. The CDR3 is 10 amino acids. V trimming: 9 bases; J trimming: 15 bases; junction bases outside the gene matches: 5. Germline V lookup: CDR1 MRHNA, CDR2 SNTAGT. The CDR3 here is CASWGQGLFF. Here the CDR3 DNA reads TGTGCCAGTTGGGGACAGGGATTGTTTTTT.

The chain links TRBV2 to TRBJ2-5, with 8 bases aligning to TRBD2. The trim removed 3 bases at V and 5 bases at J, leaving 8 bases unmatched. The CDR3 extends over 15 amino acids. Germline-derived CDR1 and CDR2 are SNHLY and FYNNEI. The CDR3, as DNA: TGTGCCAGCAGTGAGCACCTAGCGGGTACGGAGACCCAGTACTTC. It is translated as CASSEHLAGTETQYF.

The chain is built from TRBV6-6 and TRBJ2-2; D is unresolved. V was shortened by 2 bases and J by 6 bases, with 7 bases between the two germline ends. CDR1 is MNHNY and CDR2 is SVGAGI in the germline V gene (reference sequence). This CDR3 region has 13 residues. The CDR3 loop is CASSYRVAGELFF. DNA of the CDR3: TGTGCCAGCAGTTACAGGGTGGCCGGGGAGCTGTTTTTT.

The chain carries TRBV25-1 and TRBJ2-2, with 9 bases aligning to TRBD1. The length of the CDR3 is 18 residues. Trimming removed 4 bases from V and 3 bases from J; junction bases left unmatched: 12. The germline V gene has CDR1 MGHDK and CDR2 SYGVNS. Written as DNA, the CDR3 is TGTGCCAGCAGTGTAACGGACAGGGGAGTAATGGACACCGGGGAGCTGTTTTTT. It specifies CASSVTDRGVMDTGELFF. Combining the CDR3 with reference TRBV25-1 and TRBJ2-2 gives the whole variable domain EADIYQTPRYLVIGTGKKITLECSQTMGHDKMYWYQQDPGMELHLIHYSYGVNSTEKGDLSSESTVSRIRTEHFPLTLESARPSHTSQYLCASSVTDRGVMDTGELFFGEGSRLTVL.

CDR3 in DNA: TGCGCCAGCAGCCAAGCGCCGGGACTGACAGCGAATGAGCAGTTCTTC. Its protein product is CASSQAPGLTANEQFF. The rearrangement joins TRBV4-1 to TRBJ2-1, with D maybe TRBD2 (6 bases). The CDR3 is made up of 16 amino acids. Germline CDR1 reads MGHRA; CDR2 reads YSYEKL. V was cut by 1 base and J by 7 bases, with 17 bases left in between.

The rearrangement joins TRBV5-1 to TRBJ1-6; D unclear. V gave up 4 bases and J gave up 0 bases, with 11 bases separating them. From germline, CDR1 is SGHRS and CDR2 YFSETQ. The CDR3 runs to 16 residues. This CDR3 reads CASSPLSGSYNSPLHF. The CDR3 nucleotides are TGCGCCAGCAGCCCCCTGTCGGGCTCCTATAATTCACCCCTCCACTTT.

The chain joins TRBV6-4 to TRBJ1-5; D is ambiguous. In germline, CDR1 is MRHNA, CDR2 SNTAGT. Trimming shortened V by 2 bases and J by 0 bases, and 11 bases separated the two germline ends. This CDR3 spans 16 amino acids. As DNA, the CDR3 is TGTGCCAGCAGTGACGTAAGGGTCTATAGCAATCAGCCCCAGCATTTT. Encoded protein: CASSDVRVYSNQPQHF.

This sequence joins TRBV18 and TRBJ2-5, with 7 bases aligning to TRBD1. Germline CDR1 KGHSH, CDR2 LQKENI. The CDR3 runs to 13 residues. The V gene end was trimmed by 2 bases and the J gene end by 5 bases; junction bases not matched to a gene: 2. For the CDR3, the DNA is TGTGCCAGCTCACCAAAGGACAGGGAGACCCAGTACTTC. This gives the protein CASSPKDRETQYF. The variable domain in full, completed from reference TRBV18 and TRBJ2-5, reads NAGVMQNPRHLVRRRGQEARLRCSPMKGHSHVYWYRQLPEEGLKFMVYLQKENIIDESGMPKERFSAEFPKEGPSILRIQQVVRGDSAAYFCASSPKDRETQYFGPGTRLLVL.

The chain combines TRBV6-6 with TRBJ1-5; D call uncertain. The V end lost 4 bases, the J end lost 0 bases, and 7 bases lay between the germline ends. Germline V gene sequence: CDR1 MNHNY, CDR2 SVGAGI (reference sequence). The CDR3 sequence is 14 residues long. The CDR3 bases are TGTGCCAGCAGTTTTTGGAATAGCAATCAGCCCCAGCATTTT. This sequence encodes CASSFWNSNQPQHF.

This chain uses TRBV19 with TRBJ2-5, with D unresolved. The CDR3 totals 12 residues. Trimming left V 10 bases short and J 3 bases short, with 12 bases between. Germline values: CDR1 LNHDA, CDR2 SQIVND (reference sequence). CDR3 residues: CATLSSEETQYF. The CDR3, as DNA: TGTGCCACCCTGTCCTCGGAAGAGACCCAGTACTTC.

The chain recombines TRBV28 with TRBJ2-7; 7 bases are a match to TRBD1. V shed 6 bases, J shed 3 bases, and the junction held 11 bases outside the gene matches. The CDR3 sequence is 15 residues long. Looked up from germline, CDR1 is MDHEN and CDR2 is SYDVKM. CDR3 nucleotide sequence: TGTGCCAGCAGCCTAATGGGGGACAGCGACTACGAGCAGTACTTC. Translation: CASSLMGDSDYEQYF. Together with reference TRBV28 and TRBJ2-7, the CDR3 gives the full variable domain: DVKVTQSSRYLVKRTGEKVFLECVQDMDHENMFWYRQDPGLGLRLIYFSYDVKMKEKGDIPEGYSVSREKKERFSLILESASTNQTSMYLCASSLMGDSDYEQYFGPGTRLTVT.

The chain recombines TRBV19 with TRBJ1-1, with a weak D call TRBD1 (6 bases). The V end was cut by 4 bases, the J end by 3 bases, with 12 bases between. Germline V CDR1 and CDR2: LNHDA, SQIVND (reference sequence). CDR3 length: 14 amino acids. The DNA for the CDR3 is TGTGCCAGTAGTACCTATACAGGGCACACTGAAGCTTTCTTT. Translating gives CASSTYTGHTEAFF.